This TCR beta chain was sequenced for a study of cytomegalovirus exposure and HLA in healthy donors. General study points: While the bulk of TCR sequences proved rare, some public TCRs turned up in many donors. Trimming of TCR beta V- and J-genes showed a link, identified in a later analysis, to a missense DCLRE1C variant.

This clone was observed a few times. Its antigen is as yet unknown. The PCR employed 60 Vbeta primers together with 13 Jbeta primers. The protocol was immunoSEQ multiplex PCR, while the TCRdb copy is restricted to in-frame clones and leaves out a portion. Of 85,000 to 110,000 clones listed, over 70% were seen once; the top ten hold roughly 4%. J was trimmed by 3 bases and V by 8 bases; bases with no gene match: 7. CDR1 is SGHTA and CDR2 is FQGTGA in the germline V gene. This CDR3 is built from 14 residues. The chain uses TRBV7-3 and TRBJ2-1; 7 bases map to TRBD2. The sequence came from a man in his fifties or sixties in good health and CMV-seropositive. The sample taken for sequencing was PBMCs. The CDR3 nucleotides are TGTGCCAGCTCCGGGAGCGGGAACTACAATGAGCAGTTCTTC. Residues: CASSGSGNYNEQFF.